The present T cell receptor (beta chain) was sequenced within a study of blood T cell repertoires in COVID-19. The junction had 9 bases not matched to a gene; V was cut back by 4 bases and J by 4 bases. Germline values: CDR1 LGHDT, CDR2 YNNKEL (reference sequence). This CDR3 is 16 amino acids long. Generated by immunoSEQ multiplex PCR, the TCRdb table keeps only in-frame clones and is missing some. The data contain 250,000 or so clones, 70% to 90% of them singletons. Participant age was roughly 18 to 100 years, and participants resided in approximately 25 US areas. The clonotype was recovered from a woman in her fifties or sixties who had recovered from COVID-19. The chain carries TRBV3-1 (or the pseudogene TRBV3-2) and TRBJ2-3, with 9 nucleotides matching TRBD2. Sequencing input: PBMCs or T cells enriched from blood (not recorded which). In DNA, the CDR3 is TGTGCCAGCAGCCTCGGCACGGGACTAGCACCAGATACGCAGTATTTT. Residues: CASSLGTGLAPDTQYF.